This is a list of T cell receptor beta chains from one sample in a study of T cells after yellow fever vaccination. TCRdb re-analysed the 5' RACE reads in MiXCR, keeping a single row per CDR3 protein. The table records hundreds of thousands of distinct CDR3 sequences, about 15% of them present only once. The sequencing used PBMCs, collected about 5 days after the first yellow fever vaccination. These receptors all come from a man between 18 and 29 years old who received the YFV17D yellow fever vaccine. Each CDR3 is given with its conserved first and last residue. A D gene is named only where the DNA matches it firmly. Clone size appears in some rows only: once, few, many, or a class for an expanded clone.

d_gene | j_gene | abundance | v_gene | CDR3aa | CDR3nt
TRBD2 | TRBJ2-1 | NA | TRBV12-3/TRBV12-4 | CASSLGREGMNEQFF | TGTGCCAGCAGTTTGGGGAGGGAAGGGATGAATGAGCAGTTCTTC
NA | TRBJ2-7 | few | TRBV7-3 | CASSPEPGTPYEQYF | TGTGCCAGCAGCCCCGAGCCAGGGACTCCCTACGAGCAGTACTTC
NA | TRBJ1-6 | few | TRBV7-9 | CASSFGGDSPLHF | TGTGCCAGCAGCTTCGGTGGCGATTCACCCCTCCACTTT
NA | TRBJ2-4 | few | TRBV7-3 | CASSPMPGSKNIQYF | TGTGCCAGCAGCCCGATGCCAGGGTCCAAAAACATTCAGTACTTC
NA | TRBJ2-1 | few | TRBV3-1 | CASSQSWQGIHNEQFF | TGTGCCAGCAGCCAGTCGTGGCAGGGTATCCACAATGAGCAGTTCTTC
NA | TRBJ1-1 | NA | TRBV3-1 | CASSRGRAEAFF | TGTGCCAGCAGTCGGGGGAGGGCTGAAGCTTTCTTT
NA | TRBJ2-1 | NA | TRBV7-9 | CASSRDSHEQFF | TGTGCCAGCAGCAGAGACAGTCATGAGCAGTTCTTC
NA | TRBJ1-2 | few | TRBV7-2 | CASSLGGSQVGGYTF | TGTGCCAGCAGCTTAGGGGGCAGCCAAGTTGGAGGCTACACCTTC
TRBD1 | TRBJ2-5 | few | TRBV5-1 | CASSGGTGEGETQYF | TGCGCCAGCAGCGGCGGGACAGGGGAAGGAGAGACCCAGTACTTC
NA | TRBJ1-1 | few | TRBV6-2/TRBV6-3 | CASFLGRNTEAFF | TGTGCCAGCTTCCTGGGGCGGAACACTGAAGCTTTCTTT
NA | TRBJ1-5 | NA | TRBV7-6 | CASSLEAGKRVQPQHF | TGTGCCAGCAGCTTAGAGGCAGGGAAGAGGGTCCAGCCCCAGCATTTT
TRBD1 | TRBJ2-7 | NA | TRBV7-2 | CASSLETGSYEQYF | TGTGCCAGCAGCTTGGAGACAGGGTCCTACGAGCAGTACTTC
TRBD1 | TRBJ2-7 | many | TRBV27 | CASTTRDRVSYEQYF | TGTGCCAGCACCACCCGGGACAGGGTCTCCTACGAGCAGTACTTC
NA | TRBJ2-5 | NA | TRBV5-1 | CASSLPGSMGDTQYF | TGCGCCAGCAGCTTGCCAGGGAGTATGGGGGATACCCAGTACTTC
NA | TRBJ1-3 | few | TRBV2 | CASTRSSGNTIYF | TGTGCCAGCACCAGATCCTCTGGAAACACCATATATTTT
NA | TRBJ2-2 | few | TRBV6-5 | CASSYWRQGGWTGELFF | TGTGCCAGCAGTTACTGGCGGCAGGGTGGATGGACCGGGGAGCTGTTTTTT
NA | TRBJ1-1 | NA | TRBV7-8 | CASSLGGPGQAFF | TGTGCCAGCAGCTTAGGAGGGCCGGGGCAAGCTTTCTTT
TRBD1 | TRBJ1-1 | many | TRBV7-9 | CASSGGGLEAFF | TGTGCCAGCAGCGGAGGGGGCTTGGAAGCTTTCTTT
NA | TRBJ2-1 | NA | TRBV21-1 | CASRQRACNEQFF | TGTGCCAGCAGGCAAAGGGCCTGCAATGAGCAGTTCTTC
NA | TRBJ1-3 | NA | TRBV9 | CASSVWGTGNTIYF | TGTGCCAGCAGCGTTTGGGGGACTGGAAACACCATATATTTT
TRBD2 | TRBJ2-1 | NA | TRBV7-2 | CASKTGGSYNEQFF | TGTGCCAGCAAGACGGGGGGCTCCTACAATGAGCAGTTCTTC